This entry lists 6 T cell receptor beta chains sequenced from one sample in a study of shared clonotypes between healthy human individuals. TCRdb keeps only in-frame clones here, not all; method: immunoSEQ multiplex PCR. The repertoire holds roughly 2.2 million clones, with 90% to 95% as singletons. Sequenced input: naive CD4+ T cells from PBMCs. The subset was: CD45RA+ positively selected. The source of these receptors is a man between 18 and 29 years old in good health. Some clones in this sample may be carry-over from other donors' samples.

This chain uses TRBV6-6 with TRBJ2-7; 9 positions agree with TRBD1. The CDR3 is 16 amino acids. Germline CDR1 and CDR2: MNHNY and SVGAGI (reference sequence). The junction had 11 bases not matched to a gene; V was cut back by 4 bases and J by 4 bases. CDR3 loop: CASSFRPGQGGYEQYF. The CDR3 bases are TGTGCCAGCAGTTTCCGTCCGGGACAGGGAGGATACGAGCAGTACTTC.

This clone was detected only a few times. This specimen includes other DNA sequences encoding the same CDR3. The chain uses TRBV19 and TRBJ2-3; D uncertain. V lost 1 base, J lost 5 bases, and 7 bases lay in between. Germline assignment: CDR1 LNHDA and CDR2 SQIVND (reference sequence). This CDR3 comprises 13 residues. DNA for the CDR3: TGTGCCAGTAGTATAGCCCGAGGAGATACGCAGTATTTT. Encoded protein: CASSIARGDTQYF. The entire variable domain, with the rest obtained from reference TRBV19 and TRBJ2-3, is as follows: DGGITQSPKYLFRKEGQNVTLSCEQNLNHDAMYWYRQDPGQGLRLIYYSQIVNDFQKGDIAEGYSVSREKKESFPLTVTSAQKNPTAFYLCASSIARGDTQYFGPGTRLTVL.

The J gene is TRBJ2-5, the V gene TRBV18; 7 bases fit TRBD2. The V gene end was trimmed by 2 bases and the J gene end by 4 bases; junction bases not matched to a gene: 7. The CDR3 runs 15 residues. CDR1 is KGHSH, CDR2 LQKENI, per germline. The CDR3 DNA reads TGTGCCAGCTCACCAAGAGGACTAGAATTAGAGACCCAGTACTTC. As protein: CASSPRGLELETQYF. Variable domain in full (rest from reference TRBV18 and TRBJ2-5): NAGVMQNPRHLVRRRGQEARLRCSPMKGHSHVYWYRQLPEEGLKFMVYLQKENIIDESGMPKERFSAEFPKEGPSILRIQQVVRGDSAAYFCASSPRGLELETQYFGPGTRLLVL.

This sequence joins TRBV4-3 and TRBJ1-6; 9 nucleotides match TRBD1. The germline gives CDR1 LGHNA, CDR2 YSLEER. The CDR3 extends over 16 amino acids. Trimming took 0 bases from V and 6 from J; bases not matched to a gene: 3. CDR3 DNA sequence: TGCGCCAGCAGCCAAGAGTCGGACAGGGGTAATTCACCCCTCCACTTT. Its protein product is CASSQESDRGNSPLHF.

The chain employs TRBV19 and TRBJ2-5; D is unresolved. Per germline, CDR1 LNHDA and CDR2 SQIVND (reference sequence). The CDR3 is 14 residues long. Trimming left V 1 base short and J 2 bases short, with 8 bases between. In DNA form, the CDR3 reads TGTGCCAGTAGTATAGGTAGCCTACAAGAGACCCAGTACTTC. The encoded protein is CASSIGSLQETQYF.

Only one count was recorded for this clone. This chain uses TRBV12-5 with TRBJ2-1; either TRBD1 or TRBD2 may supply D (6 bases each). Germline V gives CDR1 LGHNT, CDR2 FRNRAP. The CDR3 covers 15 residues. V lost 0 bases and J lost 12, with 18 bases in between. CDR3 bases: TGTGCTAGTGGTTTGGTACTTGGGGGGCCGGCGGGGCAGTTCTTC. Its protein is CASGLVLGGPAGQFF.